Below are 2 T cell receptor beta chains sequenced from a single sample in a study of blood T cell repertoires in COVID-19. The method was immunoSEQ multiplex PCR; TCRdb's version includes in-frame clones alone and lacks a portion of them. Of roughly 150,000 clones in the sample, approximately 86% were seen once. The sequenced sample consisted of peripheral blood. The receptors were gathered from a woman older than 75 with active or convalescent COVID-19.

The chain links TRBV5-6 to TRBJ2-1, with 13 bases aligning to TRBD2. The CDR3 is 15 amino acids. Losses at the gene ends were 4 bases for V and 7 bases for J; bases not matched to a gene: 5. Germline V gene data show CDR1 as SGHDT and CDR2 as YYEEEE. The DNA of the CDR3 is TGTGCCAGCAGCGAACTAGCGGGAGGGACAAATGAGCAGTTCTTC. Translating gives CASSELAGGTNEQFF.

The chain links TRBV2 to TRBJ1-2; D call uncertain. Trimming took off 3 bases at V and 5 bases at J, with 7 bases between the two ends. The CDR3 totals 12 residues. The germline CDR1 and CDR2 sequences are SNHLY and FYNNEI. CDR3 DNA: TGTGCCAGCAGTGAGTTGCGGTATGGCTACACCTTC. Amino acid sequence: CASSELRYGYTF. The full variable domain, its missing parts supplied by reference TRBV2 and TRBJ1-2, is EPEVTQTPSHQVTQMGQEVILRCVPISNHLYFYWYRQILGQKVEFLVSFYNNEISEKSEIFDDQFSVERPDGSNFTLKIRSTKLEDSAMYFCASSELRYGYTFGSGTRLTVV.